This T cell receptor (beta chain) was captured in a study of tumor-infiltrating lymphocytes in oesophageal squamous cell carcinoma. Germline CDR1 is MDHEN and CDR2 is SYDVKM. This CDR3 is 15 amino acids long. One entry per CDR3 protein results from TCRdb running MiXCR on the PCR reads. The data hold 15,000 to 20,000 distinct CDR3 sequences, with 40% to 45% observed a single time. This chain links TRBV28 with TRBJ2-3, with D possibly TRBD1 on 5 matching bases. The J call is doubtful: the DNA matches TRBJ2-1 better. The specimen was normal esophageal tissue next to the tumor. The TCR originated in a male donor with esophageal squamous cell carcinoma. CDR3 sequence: CVGSAQGHRSDEQFF. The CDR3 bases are TGTGTCGGCAGTGCCCAAGGGCACAGGTCCGATGAGCAGTTCTTC.